This TCR beta chain was observed in a study of cytomegalovirus exposure and HLA in healthy donors (TCRdb year 2017). Context from the whole study: According to an earlier analysis of several hundred of the donors, about 180 million T cells yielded some 110 million unique TCR beta sequences and about 300 Gb of sequence data. To decide whether each TCR beta V gene segment behaved as functional or pseudogenic, an earlier analysis of approximately 620 of the donors relied on high-throughput TCR beta sequencing. Roughly five DR-DQ haplotypes were handled as single units for association and clustering, since linkage in the cohort was strong. A later analysis re-examined previously published TCR beta repertoires from 600 to 700 donors and added high-resolution HLA genotyping to investigate patterns of TCR occurrence. Among about 390 genotyped donors of the cohort, an average of roughly 240,000 unique TCR beta nucleotide sequences were sequenced per donor, roughly 20% of them non-productive. Approximately 330 gigabases of sequencing data and around 85 million unique TCR sequences made up an early release that covered approximately 700 HLA-typed donors. Rather than using new phenotypic data, the later analysis identified candidate immune exposures from TCR beta sequences and from how often those sequences occurred across donors. Along with the approximately 700-subject first cohort, a separate validation cohort of over 90 different subjects was used. The study was designed to test whether signatures of past pathogen exposure could be identified by cataloging public T cell receptors. The number of donors typed differed by locus, with roughly 620-630 for A, B, C, DRB1 and DQB1, roughly 550 for DQA1, 600 to 610 for DPA1, and some 440 for DPB1. To predict cytomegalovirus infection status, the study combined high-throughput TCR immunosequencing, statistical association of individual TCRs with disease status, and machine learning. Genome-wide SNP genotypes for about 65% of the 666 donors were used in a later genetic analysis, which treated that subset as a discovery cohort. The T cell repertoires of several hundred subjects were profiled by immunosequencing and related to cytomegalovirus serostatus. HLA typing covered class I and class II loci at four-digit resolution. Donor age, sex, ethnicity and CMV serostatus were compiled alongside the repertoire data. All discovery cohort repertoires had been generated using a single sequencing platform. Of the 300 to 450 genotyped donors, less than 90% were placed in the genetic ancestry cluster associated with self-reported Caucasian donors. Overall study outcomes, separate from this receptor: Several of the top co-occurrence clusters appeared to be linked to parvovirus B19, influenza, CMV and Epstein-Barr virus, according to a later analysis. The classifier was reported to diagnose cytomegalovirus status with high specificity and sensitivity in both the original cohort and the validation cohort. An earlier analysis of roughly 570 of the donors showed that most TCR beta V segments appeared in productive rearrangements either about 90% or about 30% of the time, which broadly matched IMGT annotations. When HLA alleles, especially DR and DQ, strongly co-occurred, attributing TCR associations to individual alleles was difficult. In a later analysis, HLA-associated TCR beta chains showed more clonal expansion and lower generation probabilities than non-associated chains that were equally common. In a later genetic analysis, fewer N-insertions in productive TCRs were reported among donors in an Asian-associated ancestry cluster than the roughly 700-donor mean. The study listed 150 to 200 TCR beta chains as associated with cytomegalovirus. Specific HLA alleles were associated with more than 15,000 TCR beta sequences at a false discovery rate of 0.05 in a later analysis. In this cohort, only TCR beta chains were sequenced, and detectable features were limited by the absence of alpha or paired-chain data. Approximately 16 rarely observed V segments, including chromosome 9 orphons, were excluded from the earlier analysis of approximately 500 of the donors because counts were too low. While some public TCRs were present in many individuals, most TCR sequences turned up only very rarely across donors. The only immune exposure information available for the cohort was CMV serostatus. A further reported finding was that TCR beta sequences accurately predicted the HLA-A and HLA-B alleles for most subjects in the first cohort. A later genetic analysis associated a missense DCLRE1C variant with V-gene and J-gene trimming of TCR beta chains, and an independent cohort replicated the association. A few of the identified cytomegalovirus-associated TCR beta chains were confirmed in vitro to be specific for cytomegalovirus antigens. Presence/absence analyses assumed roughly uniform sequencing depth across donors, an assumption that may not hold. The authors suggested that the approach could potentially be extended to other disease states and immunological phenotypes. Some IMGT-functional V segments, including TRBV6-2 and TRBV6-3, could not be told apart with the 87-base-pair reads, so those segments were excluded. Linkage disequilibrium might explain the correlated functional status among segregating V segments, but an unknown experimental factor could not be ruled out. HLA typing was unavailable for some donors at each locus, so association tests used only the typed subset. According to a later analysis, most CMV-associated TCR beta chains appeared to be HLA-restricted, and the HLA associations seemed to be driven largely by CMV exposure. In a later analysis, the rate of TCR association differed among HLA loci, with DRB1 alleles having the most associated TCRs and HLA-C alleles having the fewest. A cluster of highly shared sequence variants was judged likely to be a technical artifact of the sequencing pipeline.

At the junction V is shortened by 2 bases and J by 1 base; bases outside the gene matches: 3. CDR1 and CDR2 were assigned from the germline V gene as LGHNA and YNFKEQ. CDR3 length: 15 amino acids, cysteine to phenylalanine. Left in the record is the CDR3 DNA by itself, 45 bases read in frame from the first base. In total, just over 650 healthy bone marrow donors made up the cohort. At the time of sampling, every cohort member was nominally healthy, though immune exposures that went unrecorded were likely present. The donor tested CMV seropositive, placing the donor among the 250 to 350 seropositive members of the cohort. Every donor gave a peripheral blood sample, and the peripheral blood mononuclear cells from that sample were used for TCR beta sequencing. The Qiagen DNeasy Blood Extraction Kit was used to extract genomic DNA from the blood cell samples. About this clone: It lacks a known antigen. The record has no base qualities; no much larger clone is one base away.

Receptors were amplified or captured by the immunoSEQ multiplex PCR assay. A mixture of 60 forward primers for TCR Vbeta segments and 13 reverse primers for TCR Jbeta segments was used in the multiplex PCR. A multiplex PCR assay on genomic DNA amplified the CDR3 region of rearranged TCR beta genes. On the Illumina HiSeq System, the amplified TCR beta libraries were sequenced as 87-base-pair reads. From the authors' description of their analysis: A later analysis tallied 75 million to 95 million unique TCR beta chains across the 700 or so repertoires, and 10 million to 11 million of those chains were shared by two or more donors. A nearest-neighbor algorithm error-corrected the raw reads and collapsed the reads into unique sequences, merging closely related sequences to remove PCR and sequencing errors. V, D and J gene segments were assigned by aligning CDR3 sequences to IMGT reference sequences. For a sequence to be retained, a match of at least six nucleotides to both a V gene segment and a J gene segment was required. Rearrangements were classified as productive when the CDR3 lacked stop codons and remained in frame with V and J, and all other rearrangements were classified as non-productive. Following IMGT convention, CDR3 was defined as the stretch from the second conserved V-encoded cysteine up to the conserved J-encoded phenylalanine. The earlier analysis of a few hundred of the donors excluded sequences that lacked an unambiguous match to a single V gene segment. An earlier analysis of over 450 of the donors classified V segments as functional when productive rearrangements were above 56.7% and as segregating when the standard deviation between donors was above 5%. A statistical classification framework was built for diagnosing cytomegalovirus status from the catalog of TCR beta chain sequences. In a later analysis, TCR nucleotide sequences were compared against IMGT/GENE-DB human TR gene sequences so that V and J genes could be assigned. The TCRdist pipeline was used in a later analysis to assign CDR3 sequences and most-parsimonious VDJ recombination scenarios. In a later analysis, every TCR beta chain was defined by the combination of its CDR3 amino acid sequence and its V-gene family, and reads without a unique V-gene family were dropped. In a later analysis, 450 to 600 highly shared, low-generation-probability nucleotide sequences were removed to address suspected cross-contamination and a sequencing artifact. A later analysis calculated a clonal expansion index for each public chain from normalized within-repertoire ranks of inferred template counts. Generation probabilities in a later analysis came from a VDJ recombination model fitted to out-of-frame rearrangements, and those results were checked against IGoR. A later analysis scored TCR-TCR, TCR-HLA and TCR-CMV co-occurrence with hypergeometric tests, applying a repertoire-size bias correction to TCR pairs. In a later analysis, false discovery rates were estimated by permuting HLA or CMV assignments 20 times. In a later analysis, co-occurring TCRs were grouped with DBSCAN, and TCRdist sequence similarity was added when clustering was performed within HLA-allele-positive subsets. For co-occurrence clustering, repertoires with fewer than 30,000 or more than 120,000 public chains were excluded, along with a handful of repertoires with anomalous nucleotide sharing. TCRdb retrieved this table from immuneACCESS and kept in-frame rearrangements only. Not all clones are present; in checked studies, unresolved V genes account for under half, and no reason is known for the remainder. The V and J calls and the clone size are those of that table, but D and trimming were determined from the DNA. This sample comprises about 170,000 clones, approximately 80% of them detected only once. The top ten hold about 4.3% of the sample.

This sequence originates from a woman between 45 and 65 years old in good health and CMV-seropositive. Sequences were obtained from PBMCs. This sequence uses TRBV4-2 and TRBJ2-5, and TRBD2 aligns with 8 junction nucleotides. The DNA sequence is as follows: TGTGCCAGCAGCCAATTCGCGGGAGGCCAAGAGACCCAGTACTTC. Its protein reads: CASSQFAGGQETQYF.